This T cell receptor (beta chain) was profiled in a study of shared clonotypes between healthy human individuals. Background on the study: The study used three CD4 naive, three CD4 memory, two CD8 naive and one CD8 memory plate per donor.

This clone came up a few times. Its target is not known. From CD4+ cells came CD45RA+ naive and CD45RA-negative memory subsets. Study-wide results and caveats: Non-shared clonotypes had lower generation probabilities than clonotypes shared by all four sorted-subset donors. Estimated richness values were generally larger in naive subsets than in memory subsets.

Data came from immunoSEQ multiplex PCR; TCRdb stores just in-frame clones and leaves some out. The sample includes around 200,000 clones, approximately 60% of them seen just once. The CDR3 is 14 amino acids. Unmatched junction bases numbered 7, after V lost 7 bases and J lost 1 base. From germline, CDR1 is SGHTA and CDR2 FQGNSA. Sequencing was performed on memory CD4+ T cells sorted from blood. Specified subset: CD45RA-negative fraction. J is TRBJ2-7 and V is TRBV7-2; TRBD1 matches at 7 bases. This sequence originates from a man aged 25-45 years in good health. The CDR3 spells CASTEQGISYEQYF. In DNA, the CDR3 is TGTGCCAGCACCGAACAGGGGATATCCTACGAGCAGTACTTC.